These 18 T cell receptor beta chains share one sample of origin, sequenced in a study of PD-L1 blockade in urothelial cancer. Produced via immunoSEQ multiplex PCR; TCRdb's table is partial and in-frame only. This sample has about 80,000 clones, with around four fifths found just once. The time point denotes: pretreatment peripheral blood. The specimen comprised PBMCs, sampled around atezolizumab (anti-PD-L1) treatment. The receptors here all came from a man aged 40-55 years with urothelial cancer.

The chain combines TRBV18 with TRBJ2-7; D is possibly TRBD2 (6 bases). V lost 3 bases, J lost 2 bases, and 11 bases lay in between. Germline V gives CDR1 KGHSH, CDR2 LQKENI. The CDR3 is 14 residues long. The CDR3 DNA reads as TGTGCCAGCTCACCTGGGATAGCGGCCTACGAGCAGTACTTC. This codes for CASSPGIAAYEQYF.

This chain connects TRBV30 to TRBJ2-2; 8 nucleotides agree with TRBD1. Germline CDR1 reads GTSNPN; CDR2 reads SVGIG (reference sequence). The V gene end was trimmed by 3 bases and the J gene end by 2 bases; junction bases not matched to a gene: 5. This CDR3 has 15 residues. The chain's CDR3 is CAWSLTGVNTGELFF. In nucleotides, the CDR3 is TGTGCCTGGAGCTTGACAGGGGTAAACACCGGGGAGCTGTTTTTT.

This chain links TRBV7-8 with TRBJ2-7, with 11 positions matching TRBD2. The CDR3 spans 16 residues. Germline CDR1 and CDR2: SGHVS and FQNEAQ. With 5 bases clipped from V and 3 bases from J, the junction kept 9 bases outside the gene matches. Written as DNA, the CDR3 is TGTGCCAGCAGCGGAAGGGGACTAGCGGATTACTACGAGCAGTACTTC. Translated: CASSGRGLADYYEQYF. The whole variable domain, filled in from reference TRBV7-8 and TRBJ2-7, reads GAGVSQSPRYKVAKRGQDVALRCDPISGHVSLFWYQQALGQGPEFLTYFQNEAQLDKSGLPSDRFFAERPEGSVSTLKIQRTQQEDSAVYLCASSGRGLADYYEQYFGPGTRLTVT.

This chain connects TRBV30 to TRBJ1-1; a weak D match, TRBD1 (5 bases). Deletions cut 4 bases from V and 0 bases from J, with 15 bases between. The V gene's germline CDR1 is GTSNPN and CDR2 SVGIG (reference sequence). The CDR3 extends over 15 amino acids. The CDR3 spells CAWTRYGGLNTEAFF. CDR3 DNA sequence: TGTGCCTGGACCAGATACGGGGGATTGAACACTGAAGCTTTCTTT.

V is TRBV5-8 and J is TRBJ2-2, with D tentatively TRBD1 (6 bases). The germline V gene encodes CDR1 SGHTS and CDR2 YDEGEE. Trimming removed 2 bases at V and 4 bases at J, with 12 bases between. This CDR3 contains 15 residues. The CDR3 DNA reads TGTGCCAGCAGCTTAGTACAGGGAAGCACCGGGGAGCTGTTTTTT. It codes for CASSLVQGSTGELFF.

The chain links TRBV7-3 to TRBJ2-1; maybe TRBD1 (5 bases). Looked up from germline, CDR1 is SGHTA and CDR2 is FQGTGA. This CDR3 region has 13 residues. V was clipped by 2 bases and J by 8 bases, with 10 bases between them. CDR3 sequence reads: CASSLLGVDEQFF. In nucleotides, the CDR3 is TGTGCCAGCAGCTTACTAGGGGTCGATGAGCAGTTCTTC.

In this sample, this clone turned up a few times. This rearrangement joins TRBV9 to TRBJ1-5; 8 bases match TRBD1. V shed 4 bases, J shed 6 bases, and the junction held 9 bases outside the gene matches. Looked up from germline, CDR1 is SGDLS and CDR2 is YYNGEE. CDR3 length: 15 amino acids. This CDR3 reads CASSPSGQGGQPQHF. The CDR3 coding sequence is TGTGCCAGCAGCCCGAGCGGACAGGGAGGTCAGCCCCAGCATTTT.

V gene TRBV5-4 combines with J gene TRBJ2-1, with TRBD2 matching over 11 bases. Per the germline V gene, CDR1 is SGHNT and CDR2 is YYREEE (reference sequence). The V and J ends lost 3 bases and 10 bases, in that order; junction bases with no gene match: 15. The CDR3 spans 17 residues. The CDR3 spells CASSSKLTSGNRREQFF. In DNA form, the CDR3 reads TGTGCCAGCAGCTCCAAACTGACTAGCGGGAATCGACGCGAGCAGTTCTTC.

This clone appeared once. The chain has TRBV7-3 and TRBJ2-1, with TRBD2 matching 10 bases. The CDR3 spans 17 residues. The germline CDR1 and CDR2 sequences are SGHTA and FQGTGA. Trimming cost V 4 bases and J 9 bases; bases outside gene matches: 15. The CDR3 reads CASSSPPLAGVPSEQFF. In DNA form, the CDR3 reads TGTGCCAGCAGCTCCCCACCGCTAGCGGGAGTACCTTCTGAGCAGTTCTTC.

The V call is TRBV28, the J call TRBJ2-7; the match to TRBD2 covers 9 bases. V lost 4 bases and J lost 0; bases outside the gene matches: 13. CDR1 is MDHEN and CDR2 is SYDVKM in the germline V gene. The CDR3 runs 18 residues. This chain's CDR3 is CASSSPLTSGKISYEQYF. CDR3 bases: TGTGCCAGCAGTTCCCCCCTGACTAGCGGCAAAATCTCCTACGAGCAGTACTTC.

The chain is built from TRBV5-4 and TRBJ1-2, with D perhaps TRBD1 (5 bases). The V and J ends lost 3 bases and 6 bases respectively, with 15 bases between them. CDR1 SGHNT and CDR2 YYREEE come from the germline V gene (reference sequence). The CDR3 is 14 residues long. CDR3 sequence (DNA): TGTGCCAGCAGCTGGGGCAGGGAAGCAAATGGCTACACCTTC. Protein: CASSWGREANGYTF.

The V and J genes are TRBV28 and TRBJ1-1, with TRBD1 as a possible D gene (5 bases). This CDR3 region has 13 residues. The germline gives CDR1 MDHEN, CDR2 SYDVKM. Deletions cut 3 bases from V and 7 bases from J, with 12 bases between. CDR3 sequence reads: CASSFTPTDEAFF. CDR3 bases: TGTGCCAGCAGTTTTACCCCGACAGATGAAGCTTTCTTT.

The chain has TRBV4-2 and TRBJ1-4; D is perhaps TRBD1 (6 bases). The ends were cut back, 0 bases at V and 15 bases at J, with 23 bases in the middle. The germline gives CDR1 LGHNA, CDR2 YNFKEQ. The CDR3 runs to 16 residues. In nucleotides, the CDR3 is TGTGCCAGCAGCCAAGATAGTGGGGGACACTCCCGAAGGGTGTTTTTT. Protein: CASSQDSGGHSRRVFF.

V usage is TRBV30 and J usage is TRBJ2-7, with D perhaps TRBD1 (6 bases). The V end was cut by 3 bases, the J end by 7 bases, with 10 bases between. Germline lookup yields CDR1 GTSNPN and CDR2 SVGIG (reference sequence). This CDR3 has 11 residues. The CDR3 reads CAWSSGTEQYF. The CDR3 DNA follows: TGTGCCTGGAGCTCCGGGACAGAGCAGTACTTC.

The chain links TRBV6-5 to TRBJ1-1, with TRBD1 identical over 7 bases. The V segment lost 2 bases and the J segment 8 bases; nucleotides outside the gene matches: 5. This CDR3 has 13 residues. Germline V gene lookup returns CDR1 MNHEY and CDR2 SVGAGI. The CDR3 spells CASSYETDREAFF. Written as DNA, the CDR3 is TGTGCCAGCAGTTACGAGACGGACAGGGAAGCTTTCTTT.

The chain is built from TRBV6-6 and TRBJ2-3; 8 bases are shared with TRBD2. V was clipped by 5 bases and J by 2 bases; unmatched bases: 6. CDR1 and CDR2 from the germline V gene are MNHNY and SVGAGI (reference sequence). The CDR3 is made up of 15 amino acids. The CDR3, as DNA: TGTGCCAGCAGTATAACCGGGAGGGTCACAGATACGCAGTATTTT. This codes for CASSITGRVTDTQYF.

The chain employs TRBV18 and TRBJ2-7, with 8 bases matching TRBD2. The CDR3 spans 15 residues. CDR1 KGHSH and CDR2 LQKENI come from the germline V gene. V gave up 6 bases and J gave up 4 bases; unmatched junction bases: 11. The CDR3 DNA sequence: TGTGCCAGCTCGTCATCGGGGGGGCCCCAATACGAGCAGTACTTC. This sequence encodes CASSSSGGPQYEQYF.

The CDR3, as DNA: TGTGCCTGGACACAGGGGGCAAGCAATCAGCCCCAGCATTTT. The encoded protein is CAWTQGASNQPQHF. The chain recombines TRBV30 with TRBJ1-5, with 9 bases matching TRBD1. The J segment lost 1 base and the V segment lost 4 bases, leaving 2 bases of the junction unmatched. CDR3 length equals 14 residues. In germline, CDR1 is GTSNPN, CDR2 SVGIG (reference sequence).